Below are 6 T cell receptor beta chains sequenced from a single sample in a study of cytomegalovirus exposure and HLA in healthy donors. PCR used 60 Vbeta primers and 13 Jbeta primers. The data were produced by immunoSEQ multiplex PCR, yet TCRdb's version contains in-frame clones alone and is incomplete. This table has 150,000 to 200,000 clones, about 85% appearing once. Source material: PBMCs. These receptors were taken from a male donor in good health and CMV-seropositive.

V usage is TRBV5-1 and J usage is TRBJ2-7, with D perhaps matching TRBD2 (5 bases). CDR3 size: 13 residues. Germline V CDR1 and CDR2: SGHRS, YFSETQ. Trimming pared 4 bases from V and 9 bases from J, leaving 17 bases between. The CDR3 DNA is TGCGCCAGCAGCCGAGGAGGATCCGCCGGGCAGTACTTC. Translation gives CASSRGGSAGQYF.

The rearrangement uses TRBV14 and TRBJ2-1; 8 bases line up with TRBD2. This CDR3 is 16 amino acids long. The germline V gene encodes CDR1 SGHDN and CDR2 FVKESK. Trimming removed 5 bases from V and 2 bases from J; junction bases left unmatched: 8. The CDR3 loop reads CASSIIAGSTYNEQFF. The CDR3 coding sequence is TGTGCCAGCAGCATTATAGCGGGGAGCACCTACAATGAGCAGTTCTTC.

The chain combines TRBV30 with TRBJ1-3, with unresolved D. This CDR3 is built from 12 residues. The V end lost 6 bases, the J end lost 4 bases, and 10 bases lay between the germline ends. Germline CDR1 GTSNPN, CDR2 SVGIG (reference sequence). The CDR3 is CACLLRGNTIYF. CDR3 bases: TGTGCCTGTTTATTGCGCGGAAACACCATATATTTT.

The gene calls are TRBV7-3 and TRBJ2-3, with D uncertain. The V end lost 5 bases, the J end lost 0 bases, and 9 bases lay between the germline ends. Germline CDR1 reads SGHTA; CDR2 reads FQGTGA. This CDR3 comprises 14 residues. CDR3 amino acids: CASSLTRSTDTQYF. DNA of the CDR3: TGTGCCAGCAGCCTTACACGCAGCACAGATACGCAGTATTTT.

The CDR3 loop is CASSGGQGAYEQYF. The CDR3 nucleotides are TGCGCCAGCAGCGGGGGACAGGGGGCCTACGAGCAGTACTTC. This sequence joins TRBV5-1 and TRBJ2-7; TRBD1 matches at 11 bases. This CDR3 region has 14 residues. CDR1 is SGHRS, CDR2 YFSETQ, per germline. With V trimmed by 4 bases and J by 2 bases, 2 bases remained unmatched.

This sequence joins TRBV9 and TRBJ2-1; 10 nucleotides agree with TRBD2. V shed 3 bases and J 4 bases; nucleotides not matched to a gene: 7. The germline CDR1 and CDR2 sequences are SGDLS and YYNGEE. CDR3 length equals 16 residues. CDR3 in DNA: TGTGCCAGCAGCGGCAAGACTAGCGGGTTGTACAATGAGCAGTTCTTC. This codes for CASSGKTSGLYNEQFF.